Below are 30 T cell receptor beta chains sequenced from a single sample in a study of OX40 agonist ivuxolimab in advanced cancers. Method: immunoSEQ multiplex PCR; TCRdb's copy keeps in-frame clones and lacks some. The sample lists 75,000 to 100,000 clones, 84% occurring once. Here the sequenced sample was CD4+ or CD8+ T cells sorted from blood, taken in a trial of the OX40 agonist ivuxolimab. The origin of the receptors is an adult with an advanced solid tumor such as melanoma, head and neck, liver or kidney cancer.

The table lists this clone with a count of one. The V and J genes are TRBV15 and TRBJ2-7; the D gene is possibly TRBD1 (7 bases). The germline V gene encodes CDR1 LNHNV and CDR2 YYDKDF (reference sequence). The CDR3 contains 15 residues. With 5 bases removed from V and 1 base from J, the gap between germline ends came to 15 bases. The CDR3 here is CATSPGGTVSYEQYF. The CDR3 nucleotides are TGTGCCACCAGCCCAGGCGGGACAGTTTCCTACGAGCAGTACTTC.

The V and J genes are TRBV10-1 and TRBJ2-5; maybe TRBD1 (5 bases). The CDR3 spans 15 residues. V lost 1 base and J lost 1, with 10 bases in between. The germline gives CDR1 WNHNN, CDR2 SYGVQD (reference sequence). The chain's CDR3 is CASSEFPGPQETQYF. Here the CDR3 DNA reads TGCGCCAGCAGTGAGTTCCCAGGGCCCCAAGAGACCCAGTACTTC.

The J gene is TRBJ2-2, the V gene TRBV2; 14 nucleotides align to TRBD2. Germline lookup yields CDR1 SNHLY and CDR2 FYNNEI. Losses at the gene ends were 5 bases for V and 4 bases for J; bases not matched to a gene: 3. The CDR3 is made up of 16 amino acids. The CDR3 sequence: CASSLTSGRVTGELFF. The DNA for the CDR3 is TGTGCCAGCAGTCTGACTAGCGGGAGGGTCACCGGGGAGCTGTTTTTT.

CDR3 coding DNA: TGTGCCAGCAGTGAAGCGTCAAGGGGGCCAAGCACCATATATTTT. Translated, it gives CASSEASRGPSTIYF. The chain combines TRBV2 with TRBJ1-3, with 7 bases aligning to TRBD1. Germline V gives CDR1 SNHLY, CDR2 FYNNEI. Trimming cost V 0 bases and J 9 bases; bases outside gene matches: 8. The CDR3 is 15 residues long.

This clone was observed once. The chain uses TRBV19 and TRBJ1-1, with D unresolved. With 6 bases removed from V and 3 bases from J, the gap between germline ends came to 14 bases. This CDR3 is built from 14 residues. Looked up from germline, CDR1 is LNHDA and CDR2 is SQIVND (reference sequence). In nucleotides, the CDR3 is TGTGCCAGTAGCCGGACGAAATTGGACACTGAAGCTTTCTTT. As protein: CASSRTKLDTEAFF.

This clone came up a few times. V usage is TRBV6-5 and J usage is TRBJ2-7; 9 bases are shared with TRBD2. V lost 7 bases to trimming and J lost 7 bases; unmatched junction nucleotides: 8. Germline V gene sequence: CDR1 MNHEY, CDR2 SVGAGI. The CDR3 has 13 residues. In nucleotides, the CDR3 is TGTGCCAGCACGGCTAGCGGGACCTTGGAGCAGTACTTC. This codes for CASTASGTLEQYF.

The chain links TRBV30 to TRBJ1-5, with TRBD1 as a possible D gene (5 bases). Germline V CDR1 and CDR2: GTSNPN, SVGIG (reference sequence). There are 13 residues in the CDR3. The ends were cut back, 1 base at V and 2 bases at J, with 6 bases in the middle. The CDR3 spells CAWSGGGNQPQHF. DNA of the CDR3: TGTGCCTGGAGTGGGGGGGGCAATCAGCCCCAGCATTTT.

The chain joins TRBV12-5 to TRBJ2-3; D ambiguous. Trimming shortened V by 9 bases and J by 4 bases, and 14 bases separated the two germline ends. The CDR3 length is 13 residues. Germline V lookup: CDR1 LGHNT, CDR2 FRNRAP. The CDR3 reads CASQRVDADTQYF. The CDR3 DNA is TGTGCTAGCCAGAGAGTGGACGCAGATACGCAGTATTTT.

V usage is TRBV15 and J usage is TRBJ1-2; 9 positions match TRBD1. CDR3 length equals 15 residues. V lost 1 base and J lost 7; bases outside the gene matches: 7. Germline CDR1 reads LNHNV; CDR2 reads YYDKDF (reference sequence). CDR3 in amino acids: CATSRVTGGGRGYTF. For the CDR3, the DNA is TGTGCCACCAGCAGAGTAACAGGGGGCGGACGTGGCTACACCTTC. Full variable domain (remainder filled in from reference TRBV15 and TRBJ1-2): DAMVIQNPRYQVTQFGKPVTLSCSQTLNHNVMYWYQQKSSQAPKLLFHYYDKDFNNEADTPDNFQSRRPNTSFCFLDIRSPGLGDTAMYLCATSRVTGGGRGYTFGSGTRLTVV.

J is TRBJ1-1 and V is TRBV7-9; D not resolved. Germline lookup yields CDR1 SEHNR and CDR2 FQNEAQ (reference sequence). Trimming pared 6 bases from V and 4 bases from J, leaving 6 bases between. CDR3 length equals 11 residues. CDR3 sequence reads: CASREGTEAFF. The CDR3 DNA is TGTGCCAGCAGGGAAGGCACTGAAGCTTTCTTT.

CDR3 sequence reads: CASSPSSGTDTQYF. The CDR3 DNA reads as TGCGCCAGCAGCCCCTCAAGCGGAACAGATACGCAGTATTTT. This chain joins TRBV5-1 and TRBJ2-3; possibly TRBD2 for D (5 bases). Germline-derived CDR1 and CDR2 are SGHRS and YFSETQ. This CDR3 has 14 amino acids. The germline V and J ends were trimmed by 4 bases and 3 bases, with 12 bases remaining between them. Based on the CDR3 plus reference TRBV5-1 and TRBJ2-3, the full variable domain is KAGVTQTPRYLIKTRGQQVTLSCSPISGHRSVSWYQQTPGQGLQFLFEYFSETQRNKGNFPGRFSGRQFSNSRSEMNVSTLELGDSALYLCASSPSSGTDTQYFGPGTRLTVL.

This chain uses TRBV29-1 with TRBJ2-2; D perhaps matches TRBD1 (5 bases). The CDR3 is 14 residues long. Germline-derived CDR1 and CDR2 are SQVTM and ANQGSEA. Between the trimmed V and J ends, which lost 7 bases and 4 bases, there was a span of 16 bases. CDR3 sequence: CSGRVPTGTGELFF. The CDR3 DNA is TGCAGCGGCAGGGTTCCTACGGGCACCGGGGAGCTGTTTTTT.

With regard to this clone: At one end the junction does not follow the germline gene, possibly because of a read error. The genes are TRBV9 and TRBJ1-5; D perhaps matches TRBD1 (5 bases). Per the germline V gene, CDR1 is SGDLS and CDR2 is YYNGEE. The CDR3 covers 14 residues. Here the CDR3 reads CASAGDGSNQSQHF. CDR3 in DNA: TGTGCCAGCGCGGGGGATGGGAGCAATCAGTCCCAGCATTTT.

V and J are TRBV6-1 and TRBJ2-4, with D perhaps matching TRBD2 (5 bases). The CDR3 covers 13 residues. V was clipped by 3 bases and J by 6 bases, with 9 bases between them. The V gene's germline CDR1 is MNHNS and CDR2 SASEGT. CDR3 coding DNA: TGTGCCAGCAGTGACGGGGTGGCAAACATTCAGTACTTC. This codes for CASSDGVANIQYF.

The chain's CDR3 is CASSSSPGPQYEQYF. As DNA, the CDR3 is TGCGCCAGCAGCAGCAGTCCGGGACCCCAATACGAGCAGTACTTC. This chain connects TRBV5-1 to TRBJ2-7; D is tentatively TRBD1 or TRBD2 (5 bases each). The germline V gene encodes CDR1 SGHRS and CDR2 YFSETQ. Trimming took off 4 bases at V and 4 bases at J, with 18 bases between the two ends. The CDR3 totals 15 residues. Filled out from reference TRBV5-1 and TRBJ2-7, the complete variable domain reads KAGVTQTPRYLIKTRGQQVTLSCSPISGHRSVSWYQQTPGQGLQFLFEYFSETQRNKGNFPGRFSGRQFSNSRSEMNVSTLELGDSALYLCASSSSPGPQYEQYFGPGTRLTVT.

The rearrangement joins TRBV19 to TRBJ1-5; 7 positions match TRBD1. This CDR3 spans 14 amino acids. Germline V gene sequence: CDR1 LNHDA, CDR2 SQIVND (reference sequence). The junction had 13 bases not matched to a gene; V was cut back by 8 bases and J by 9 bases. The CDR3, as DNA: TGTGCCAGTTCCGAGGGACAGCCTAGCGGGCCCCAGCATTTT. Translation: CASSEGQPSGPQHF.

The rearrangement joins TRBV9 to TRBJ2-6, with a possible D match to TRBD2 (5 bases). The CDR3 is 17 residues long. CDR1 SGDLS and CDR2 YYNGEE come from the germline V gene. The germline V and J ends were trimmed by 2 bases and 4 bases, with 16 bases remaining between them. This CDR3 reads CASSVGRRSSGANVLTF. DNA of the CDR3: TGTGCCAGCAGCGTCGGACGGAGGAGTTCCGGGGCCAACGTCCTGACTTTC.

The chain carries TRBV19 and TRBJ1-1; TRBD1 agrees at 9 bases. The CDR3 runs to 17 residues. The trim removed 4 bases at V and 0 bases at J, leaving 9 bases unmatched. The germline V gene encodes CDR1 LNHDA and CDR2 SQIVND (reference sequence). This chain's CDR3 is CASSKNRGPLMNTEAFF. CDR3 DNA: TGTGCCAGTAGTAAAAACAGGGGGCCCTTGATGAACACTGAAGCTTTCTTT.

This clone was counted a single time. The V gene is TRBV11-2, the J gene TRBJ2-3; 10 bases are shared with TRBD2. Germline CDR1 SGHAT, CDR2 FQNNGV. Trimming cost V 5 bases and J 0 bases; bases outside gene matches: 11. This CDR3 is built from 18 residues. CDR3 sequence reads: CASSPRVAGGWSTDTQYF. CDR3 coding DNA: TGTGCCAGCAGCCCTCGGGTAGCGGGAGGATGGAGCACAGATACGCAGTATTTT.

This CDR3 reads CASSYETGLGTEAFF. The CDR3 region has the DNA TGTGCCAGCAGTTACGAGACAGGGCTGGGGACTGAAGCTTTCTTT. V usage is TRBV6-5 and J usage is TRBJ1-1, with 7 positions matching TRBD1. Trimming removed 2 bases from V and 5 bases from J; junction bases left unmatched: 8. CDR3 length: 15 amino acids. In germline, CDR1 is MNHEY, CDR2 SVGAGI.

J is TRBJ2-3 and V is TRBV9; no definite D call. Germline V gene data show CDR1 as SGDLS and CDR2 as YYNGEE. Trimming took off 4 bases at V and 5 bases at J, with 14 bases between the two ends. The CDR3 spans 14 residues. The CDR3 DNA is TGTGCCAGCAGCCCAAACACTTTCGGAGATACGCAGTATTTT. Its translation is CASSPNTFGDTQYF.

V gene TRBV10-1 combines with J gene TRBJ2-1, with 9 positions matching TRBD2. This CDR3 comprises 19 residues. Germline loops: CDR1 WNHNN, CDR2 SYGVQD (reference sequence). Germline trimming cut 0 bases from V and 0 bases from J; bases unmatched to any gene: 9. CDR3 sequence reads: CASSESKAGGPPSYNEQFF. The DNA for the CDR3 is TGCGCCAGCAGTGAGTCGAAGGCGGGGGGGCCCCCCTCCTACAATGAGCAGTTCTTC.

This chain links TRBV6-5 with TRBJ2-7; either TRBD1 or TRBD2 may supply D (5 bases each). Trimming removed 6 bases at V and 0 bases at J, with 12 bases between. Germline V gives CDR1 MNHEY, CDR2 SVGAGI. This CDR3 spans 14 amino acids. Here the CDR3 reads CASSNRDGSYEQYF. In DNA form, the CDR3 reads TGTGCCAGCAGCAACCGGGACGGCTCCTACGAGCAGTACTTC.

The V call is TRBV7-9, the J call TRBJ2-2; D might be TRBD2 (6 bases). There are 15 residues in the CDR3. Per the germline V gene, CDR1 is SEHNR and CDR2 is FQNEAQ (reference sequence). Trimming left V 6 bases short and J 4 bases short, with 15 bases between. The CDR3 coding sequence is TGTGCCAGCAGGATAGCGGCAGGGATCACCGGGGAGCTGTTTTTT. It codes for CASRIAAGITGELFF.

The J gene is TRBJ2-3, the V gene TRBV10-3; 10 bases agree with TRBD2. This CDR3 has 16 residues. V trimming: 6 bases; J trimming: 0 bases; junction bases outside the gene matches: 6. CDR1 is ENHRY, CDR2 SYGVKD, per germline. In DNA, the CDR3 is TGTGCCATCAGCCAACTAGCGGGGTCTAGCACAGATACGCAGTATTTT. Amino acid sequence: CAISQLAGSSTDTQYF.

The CDR3 sequence is CASSPYSGTLSYNEQFF. The DNA of the CDR3 is TGTGCCAGCTCACCGTATTCAGGGACGTTGTCCTACAATGAGCAGTTCTTC. The rearrangement links TRBV18 to TRBJ2-1; D is possibly TRBD1 or TRBD2 (5 bases each). This CDR3 has 17 residues. Trimming left V 3 bases short and J 1 base short, with 16 bases between. From germline, CDR1 is KGHSH and CDR2 LQKENI.

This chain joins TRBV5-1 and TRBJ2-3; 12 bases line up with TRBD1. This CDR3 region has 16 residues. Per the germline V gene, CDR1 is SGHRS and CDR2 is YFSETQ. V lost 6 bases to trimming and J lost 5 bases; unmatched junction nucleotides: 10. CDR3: CASTFGTGGYGDTQYF. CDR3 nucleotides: TGCGCCAGCACCTTCGGGACAGGGGGCTATGGAGATACGCAGTATTTT.

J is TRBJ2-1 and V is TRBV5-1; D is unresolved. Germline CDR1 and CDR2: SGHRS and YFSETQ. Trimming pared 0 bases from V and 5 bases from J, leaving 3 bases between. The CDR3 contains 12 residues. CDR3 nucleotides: TGCGCCAGCAGCTTGGCACACAATGAGCAGTTCTTC. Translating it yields CASSLAHNEQFF.

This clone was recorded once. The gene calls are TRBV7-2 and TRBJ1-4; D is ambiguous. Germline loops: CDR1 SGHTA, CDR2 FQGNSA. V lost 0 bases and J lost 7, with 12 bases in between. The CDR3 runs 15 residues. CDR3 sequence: CASSLAGNPAEKLFF. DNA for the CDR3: TGTGCCAGCAGCTTAGCGGGAAATCCGGCTGAAAAACTGTTTTTT.

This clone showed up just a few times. The CDR3 bases are TGTGCCAGCAGCCTCGGACAGGATACTTCACCCCTCCACTTT. Its translation is CASSLGQDTSPLHF. The chain couples TRBV5-6 to TRBJ1-6; 7 positions match TRBD1. J was trimmed by 9 bases and V by 4 bases; bases with no gene match: 7. Germline lookup yields CDR1 SGHDT and CDR2 YYEEEE. The CDR3 sequence is 14 residues long.